Listed below are T cell receptor beta chains from one sample, sequenced in a study of blood T cells in healthy people across ages. A single record per CDR3 protein comes from TCRdb applying MiXCR to the 5' RACE reads. This sample yields about 700,000 distinct CDR3 sequences, of which about a third are seen a single time; approximately 15% belongs to the top ten. The sample was blood. These receptors came from a woman of 80 years or more in good health. Each CDR3 is given with its conserved first and last residue. A D gene is named only where the DNA matches it firmly. Rows give clone size only sometimes, using once, few, many, or a class for an expanded clone.

clone_size j_call d_call v_call cdr3_nt cdr3_aa
many TRBJ2-1 . TRBV20-1 TGCAGTGCTAGTTGGGCCTCCTACAATGAGCAGTTCTTC CSASWASYNEQFF
once TRBJ2-1 TRBD2 TRBV5-1 TGCGCCAGCAGCTCGAGCGGGAGGGGAGGCAATGAGCAGTTCTTC CASSSSGRGGNEQFF
once TRBJ2-3 TRBD2 TRBV7-7 TGTGCTAGCAGCTTATGGGGCGGGAGTGCCGATACGCAGTATTTT CASSLWGGSADTQYF
. TRBJ2-5 . TRBV29-1 TGCAGCGTTGATCACAGATCAGGGTATAGGGAGACCCAGTACTTC CSVDHRSGYRETQYF
. TRBJ2-3 . TRBV12-3/TRBV12-4 TGTGCCAGCAAGAAGGAAGTGGGAGCAGATACGCAGTATTTT CASKKEVGADTQYF
. TRBJ2-7 TRBD2 TRBV6-5 TGTGCCAGCAGTTATGGACTAGCGGACATCTACGAGCAGTACTTC CASSYGLADIYEQYF
many TRBJ2-1 TRBD2 TRBV14 TGTGCCAGCAGCAAAACTAGCGCGAGCTCCTACAATGAGCAGTTCTTC CASSKTSASSYNEQFF
many TRBJ2-6 . TRBV6-6 TGTGCCAGCAGCCGCCGAGCGGTCCATGGGGCCAACGTCCTGACTTTC CASSRRAVHGANVLTF
. TRBJ2-3 . TRBV6-2/TRBV6-3 TGTGCCAGCAGTTCCCCACCCGACAGAAATTTT CASSSPPDRNF
many TRBJ2-7 . TRBV28 TGTGCCAGCAGTGAACAGGTTCCCTACGAGCAGTACTTC CASSEQVPYEQYF